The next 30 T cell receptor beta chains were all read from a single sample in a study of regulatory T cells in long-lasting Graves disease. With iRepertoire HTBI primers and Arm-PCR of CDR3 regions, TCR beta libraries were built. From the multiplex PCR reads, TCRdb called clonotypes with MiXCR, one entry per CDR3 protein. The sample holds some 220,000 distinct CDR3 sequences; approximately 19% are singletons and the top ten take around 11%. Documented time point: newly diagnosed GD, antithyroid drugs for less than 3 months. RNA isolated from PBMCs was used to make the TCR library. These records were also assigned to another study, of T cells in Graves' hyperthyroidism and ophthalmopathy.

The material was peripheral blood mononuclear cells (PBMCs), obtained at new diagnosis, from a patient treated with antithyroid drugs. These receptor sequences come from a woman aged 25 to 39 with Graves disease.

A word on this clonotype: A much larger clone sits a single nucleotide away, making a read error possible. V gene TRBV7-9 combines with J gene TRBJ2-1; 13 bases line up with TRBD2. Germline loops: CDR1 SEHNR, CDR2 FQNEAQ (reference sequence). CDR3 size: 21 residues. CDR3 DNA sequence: TGTACCAGCAGCTTAGCCCAATTCCCTGGACTAGCGGGAGACCTAAACAATGAGCAGTTCTTC. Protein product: CTSSLAQFPGLAGDLNNEQFF.

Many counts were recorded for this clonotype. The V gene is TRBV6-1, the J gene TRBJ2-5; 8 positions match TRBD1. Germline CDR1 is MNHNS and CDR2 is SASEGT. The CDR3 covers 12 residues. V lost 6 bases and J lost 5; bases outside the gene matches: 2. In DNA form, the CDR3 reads TGTGCCAGCAGCCAGGGGGCCGAGACCCAGTACTTC. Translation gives CASSQGAETQYF.

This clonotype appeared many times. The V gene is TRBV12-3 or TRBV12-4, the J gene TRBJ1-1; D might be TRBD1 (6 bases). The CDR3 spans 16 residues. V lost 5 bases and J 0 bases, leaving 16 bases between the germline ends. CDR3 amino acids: CASSPTGTWMNTEAFF. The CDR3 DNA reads TGTGCCAGCAGTCCCACAGGGACGTGGATGAACACTGAAGCTTTCTTT.

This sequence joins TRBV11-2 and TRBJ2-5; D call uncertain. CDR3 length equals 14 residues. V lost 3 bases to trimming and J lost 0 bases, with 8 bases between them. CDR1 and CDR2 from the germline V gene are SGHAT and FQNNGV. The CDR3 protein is CASSFITNQETQYF. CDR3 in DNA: TGTGCCAGCAGCTTTATAACAAACCAAGAGACCCAGTACTTC.

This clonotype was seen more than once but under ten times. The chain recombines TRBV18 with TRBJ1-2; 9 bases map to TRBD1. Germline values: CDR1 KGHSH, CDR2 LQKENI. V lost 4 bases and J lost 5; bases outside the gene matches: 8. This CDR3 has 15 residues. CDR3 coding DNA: TGTGCCAGCTCACTGTCTTCCGGGACAGGGTATGGCTACACCTTC. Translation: CASSLSSGTGYGYTF.

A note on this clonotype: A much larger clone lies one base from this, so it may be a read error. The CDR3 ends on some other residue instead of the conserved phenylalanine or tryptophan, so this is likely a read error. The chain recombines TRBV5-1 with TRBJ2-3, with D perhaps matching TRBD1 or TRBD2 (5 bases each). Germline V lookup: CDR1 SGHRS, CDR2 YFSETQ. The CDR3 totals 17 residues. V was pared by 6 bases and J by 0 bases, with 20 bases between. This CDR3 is CASKGASGQTSTDTQYL. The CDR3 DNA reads TGCGCCAGCAAAGGAGCCTCGGGGCAAACTAGCACAGATACGCAGTATCTT.

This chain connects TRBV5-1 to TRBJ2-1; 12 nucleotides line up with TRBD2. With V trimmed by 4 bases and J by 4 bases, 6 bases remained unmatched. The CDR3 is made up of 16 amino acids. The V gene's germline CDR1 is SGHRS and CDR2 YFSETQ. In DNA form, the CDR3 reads TGCGCCAGCAGCCGTCGACTAGCGGGGGATTACAATGAGCAGTTCTTC. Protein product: CASSRRLAGDYNEQFF. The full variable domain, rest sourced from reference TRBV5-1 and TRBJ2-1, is KAGVTQTPRYLIKTRGQQVTLSCSPISGHRSVSWYQQTPGQGLQFLFEYFSETQRNKGNFPGRFSGRQFSNSRSEMNVSTLELGDSALYLCASSRRLAGDYNEQFFGPGTRLTVL.

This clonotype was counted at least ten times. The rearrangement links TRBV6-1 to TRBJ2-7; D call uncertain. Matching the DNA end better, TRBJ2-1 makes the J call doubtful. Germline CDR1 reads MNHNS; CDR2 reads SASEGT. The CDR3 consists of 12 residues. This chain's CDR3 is CASSQSPYEQFF. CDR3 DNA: TGTGCCAGCAGTCAATCCCCCTACGAGCAGTTCTTC.

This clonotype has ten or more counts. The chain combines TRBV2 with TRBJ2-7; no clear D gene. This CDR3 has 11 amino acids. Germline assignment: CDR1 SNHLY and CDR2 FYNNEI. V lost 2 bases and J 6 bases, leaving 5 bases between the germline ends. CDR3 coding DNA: TGTGCCAGCAGTGAATCACCCGAGCAGTACTTC. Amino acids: CASSESPEQYF.

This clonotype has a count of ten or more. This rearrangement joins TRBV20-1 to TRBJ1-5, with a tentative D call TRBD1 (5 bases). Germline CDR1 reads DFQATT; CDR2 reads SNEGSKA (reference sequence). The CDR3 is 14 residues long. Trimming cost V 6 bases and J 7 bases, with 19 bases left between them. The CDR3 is CSAGPGPPGQPQHF. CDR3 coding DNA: TGCAGTGCCGGACCCGGGCCCCCAGGGCAGCCCCAGCATTTT.

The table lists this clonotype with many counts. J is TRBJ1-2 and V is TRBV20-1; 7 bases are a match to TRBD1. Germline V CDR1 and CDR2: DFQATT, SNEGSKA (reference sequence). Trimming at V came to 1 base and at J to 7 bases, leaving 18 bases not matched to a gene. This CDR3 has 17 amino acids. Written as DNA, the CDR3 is TGCAGTGCTAGAGCGGAGCGGTCGAAAGACAGGGAAAGTGGCTACACCTTC. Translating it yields CSARAERSKDRESGYTF.

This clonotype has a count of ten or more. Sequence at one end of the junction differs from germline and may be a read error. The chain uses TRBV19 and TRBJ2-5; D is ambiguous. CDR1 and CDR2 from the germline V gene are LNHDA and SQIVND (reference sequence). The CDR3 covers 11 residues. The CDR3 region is CASSTGETQYF. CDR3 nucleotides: TGTGCCAGCAGTACCGGAGAGACCCAGTACTTC.

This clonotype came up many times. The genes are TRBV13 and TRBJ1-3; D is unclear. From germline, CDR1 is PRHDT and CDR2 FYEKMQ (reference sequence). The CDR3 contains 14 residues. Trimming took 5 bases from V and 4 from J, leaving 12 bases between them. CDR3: CASSGQGPGNTIYF. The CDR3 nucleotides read TGTGCCAGCAGCGGCCAAGGGCCCGGAAACACCATATATTTT.

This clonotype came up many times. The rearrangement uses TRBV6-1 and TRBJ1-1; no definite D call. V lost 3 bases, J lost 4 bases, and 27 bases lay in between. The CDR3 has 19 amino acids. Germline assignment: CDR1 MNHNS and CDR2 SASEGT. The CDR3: CASSDTKTVQKTRATEAFF. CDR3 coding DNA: TGTGCCAGCAGTGACACTAAAACCGTGCAGAAGACGAGGGCCACTGAAGCTTTCTTT.

The CDR3 bases are TGTGCCAGCAGCCATTCAGGGAACACTGAAGCTTTCTTT. It codes for CASSHSGNTEAFF. The rearrangement joins TRBV3-1 to TRBJ1-1; D is uncertain. Germline V lookup: CDR1 LGHDT, CDR2 YNNKEL (reference sequence). Trimming cost V 3 bases and J 1 base, with 6 bases left between them. This CDR3 is 13 amino acids long.

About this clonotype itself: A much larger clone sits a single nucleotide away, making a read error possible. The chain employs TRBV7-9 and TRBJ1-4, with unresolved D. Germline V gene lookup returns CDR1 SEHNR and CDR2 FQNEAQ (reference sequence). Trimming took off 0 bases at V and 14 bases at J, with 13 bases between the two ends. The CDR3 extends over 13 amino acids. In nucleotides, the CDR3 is TGTGCCAGCAGCTTAGCCGTTGGAAAGCGCCTGTTTTTT. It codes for CASSLAVGKRLFF.

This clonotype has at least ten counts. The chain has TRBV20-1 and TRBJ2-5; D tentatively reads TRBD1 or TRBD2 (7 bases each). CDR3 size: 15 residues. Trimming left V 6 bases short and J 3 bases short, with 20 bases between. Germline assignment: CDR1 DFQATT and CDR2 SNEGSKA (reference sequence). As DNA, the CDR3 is TGCAGTGCCCAGAACCCCCCAGGGGGGGAAGAGACCCAGTACTTC. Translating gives CSAQNPPGGEETQYF.

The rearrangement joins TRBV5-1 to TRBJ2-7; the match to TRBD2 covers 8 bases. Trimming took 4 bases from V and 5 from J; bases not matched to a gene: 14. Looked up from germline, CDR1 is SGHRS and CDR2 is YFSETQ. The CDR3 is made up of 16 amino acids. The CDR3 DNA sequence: TGCGCCAGCAGCCCCGGACTAGCCGCCGAACTCCACGAGCAGTACTTC. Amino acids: CASSPGLAAELHEQYF.

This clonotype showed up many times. CDR3 in amino acids: CASSPRGGVSNQPQHF. DNA of the CDR3: TGTGCCAGCAGTCCACGAGGTGGGGTGAGCAATCAGCCCCAGCATTTT. The rearrangement joins TRBV2 to TRBJ1-5; unclear D gene. Looked up from germline, CDR1 is SNHLY and CDR2 is FYNNEI. V lost 5 bases and J lost 1, with 15 bases in between. CDR3 size: 16 residues.

The CDR3 region is CASSFRQGIGSETQYF. The CDR3 DNA follows: TGTGCCAGCAGCTTCCGACAGGGCATTGGATCGGAGACCCAGTACTTC. The chain employs TRBV5-6 and TRBJ2-5, with TRBD1 matching over 7 bases. This CDR3 comprises 16 residues. The germline V gene has CDR1 SGHDT and CDR2 YYEEEE. The V gene end was trimmed by 2 bases and the J gene end by 5 bases; junction bases not matched to a gene: 12.

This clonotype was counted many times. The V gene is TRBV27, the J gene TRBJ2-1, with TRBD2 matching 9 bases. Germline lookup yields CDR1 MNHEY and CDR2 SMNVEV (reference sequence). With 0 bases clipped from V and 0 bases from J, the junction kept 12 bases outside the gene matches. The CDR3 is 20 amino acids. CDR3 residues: CASSLSGLAGDTSSYNEQFF. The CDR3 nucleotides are TGTGCCAGCAGTTTATCGGGGTTAGCGGGGGATACGAGCTCCTACAATGAGCAGTTCTTC.

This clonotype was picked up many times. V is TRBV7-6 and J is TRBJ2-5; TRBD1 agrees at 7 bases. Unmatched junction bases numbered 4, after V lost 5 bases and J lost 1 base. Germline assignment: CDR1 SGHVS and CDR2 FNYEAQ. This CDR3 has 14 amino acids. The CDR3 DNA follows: TGTGCCAGCAGCCCATGGGACAGCCAAGAGACCCAGTACTTC. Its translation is CASSPWDSQETQYF.

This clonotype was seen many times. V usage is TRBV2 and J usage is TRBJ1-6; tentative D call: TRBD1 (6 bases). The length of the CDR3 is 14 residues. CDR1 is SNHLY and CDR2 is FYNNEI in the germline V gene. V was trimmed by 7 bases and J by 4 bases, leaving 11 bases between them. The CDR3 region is CASNMGHYNSPLHF. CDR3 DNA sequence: TGTGCCAGCAACATGGGACATTATAATTCACCCCTCCACTTT. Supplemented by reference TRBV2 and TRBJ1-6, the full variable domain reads EPEVTQTPSHQVTQMGQEVILRCVPISNHLYFYWYRQILGQKVEFLVSFYNNEISEKSEIFDDQFSVERPDGSNFTLKIRSTKLEDSAMYFCASNMGHYNSPLHFGNGTRLTVT.

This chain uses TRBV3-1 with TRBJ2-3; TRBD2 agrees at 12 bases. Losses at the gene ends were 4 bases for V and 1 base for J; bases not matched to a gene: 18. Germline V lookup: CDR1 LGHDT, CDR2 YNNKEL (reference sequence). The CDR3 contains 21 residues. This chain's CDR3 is CASSPPLLLAGGPGGTDTQYF. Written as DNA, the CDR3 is TGTGCCAGCAGCCCACCCCTTCTACTAGCGGGGGGACCCGGGGGCACAGATACGCAGTATTTT.

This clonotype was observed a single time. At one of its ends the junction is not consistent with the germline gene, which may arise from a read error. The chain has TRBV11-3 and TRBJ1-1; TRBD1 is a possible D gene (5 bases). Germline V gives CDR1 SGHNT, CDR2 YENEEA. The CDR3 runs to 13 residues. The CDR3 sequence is CASSYNGGAEALF. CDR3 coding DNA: TGTGCCAGCAGCTACAACGGGGGAGCTGAAGCTTTATTT.

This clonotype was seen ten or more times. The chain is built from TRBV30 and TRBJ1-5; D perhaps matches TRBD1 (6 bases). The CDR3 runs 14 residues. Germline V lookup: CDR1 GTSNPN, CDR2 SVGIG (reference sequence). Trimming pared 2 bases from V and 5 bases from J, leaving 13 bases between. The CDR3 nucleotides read TGTGCCTGGAGTAAGAGGACAGAGTATCAGCCCCAGCATTTT. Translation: CAWSKRTEYQPQHF.

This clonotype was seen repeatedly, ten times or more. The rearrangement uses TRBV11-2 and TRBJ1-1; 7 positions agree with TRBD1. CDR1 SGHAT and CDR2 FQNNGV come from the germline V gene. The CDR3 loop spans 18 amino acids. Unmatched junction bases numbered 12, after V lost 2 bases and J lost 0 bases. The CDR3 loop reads CASSLKGDRVWMNTEAFF. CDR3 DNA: TGTGCCAGCAGCTTAAAAGGTGACAGGGTTTGGATGAACACTGAAGCTTTCTTT. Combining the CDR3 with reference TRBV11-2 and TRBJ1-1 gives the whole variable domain EAGVAQSPRYKIIEKRQSVAFWCNPISGHATLYWYQQILGQGPKLLIQFQNNGVVDDSQLPKDRFSAERLKGVDSTLKIQPAKLEDSAVYLCASSLKGDRVWMNTEAFFGQGTRLTVV.

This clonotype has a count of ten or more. The CDR3 DNA sequence: TGTGCCAGCAGTCCCCGGACTCCCGTGCGCTACGAGCAGTACTTC. Its translation is CASSPRTPVRYEQYF. This sequence joins TRBV28 and TRBJ2-7; maybe TRBD2 (5 bases). V was trimmed by 5 bases and J by 3 bases, leaving 17 bases between them. Looked up from germline, CDR1 is MDHEN and CDR2 is SYDVKM. The CDR3 covers 15 residues.

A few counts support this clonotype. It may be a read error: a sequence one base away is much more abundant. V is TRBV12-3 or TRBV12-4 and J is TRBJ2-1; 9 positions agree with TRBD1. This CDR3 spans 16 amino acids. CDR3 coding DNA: TGTGCCGGCAGCCTAAGACAGGGGGTGGGATACAATGAGCAGTTCTTC. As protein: CAGSLRQGVGYNEQFF.

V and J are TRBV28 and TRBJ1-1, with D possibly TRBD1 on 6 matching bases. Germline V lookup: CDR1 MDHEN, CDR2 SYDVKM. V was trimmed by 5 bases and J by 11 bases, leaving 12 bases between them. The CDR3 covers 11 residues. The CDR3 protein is CASSVTGSAFF. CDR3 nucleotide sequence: TGTGCCAGCAGTGTCACAGGGTCCGCTTTCTTT.